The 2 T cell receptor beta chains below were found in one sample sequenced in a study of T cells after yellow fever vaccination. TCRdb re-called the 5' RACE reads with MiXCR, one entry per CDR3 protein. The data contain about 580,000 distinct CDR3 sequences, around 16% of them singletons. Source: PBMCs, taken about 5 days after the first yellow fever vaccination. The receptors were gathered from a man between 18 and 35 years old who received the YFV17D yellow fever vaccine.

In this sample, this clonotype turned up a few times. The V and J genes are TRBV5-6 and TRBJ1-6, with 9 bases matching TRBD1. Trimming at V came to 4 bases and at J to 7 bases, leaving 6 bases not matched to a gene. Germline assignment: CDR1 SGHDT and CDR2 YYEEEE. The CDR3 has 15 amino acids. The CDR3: CASSPTDRGNSPLHF. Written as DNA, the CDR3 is TGTGCCAGCAGCCCTACGGACAGGGGAAATTCACCCCTCCACTTT.

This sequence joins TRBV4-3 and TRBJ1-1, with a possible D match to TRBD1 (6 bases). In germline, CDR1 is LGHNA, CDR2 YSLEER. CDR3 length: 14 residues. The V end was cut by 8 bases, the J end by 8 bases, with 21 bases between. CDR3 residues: CASLKTGAGEEAFF. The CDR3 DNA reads TGCGCCAGCCTGAAGACAGGTGCGGGTGAAGAAGCTTTCTTT.